The next 5 T cell receptor beta chains were all read from a single sample in a study of cytomegalovirus exposure and HLA in healthy donors (dated by TCRdb to about 2017). Library method: the immunoSEQ multiplex PCR assay. TCRdb holds this immuneACCESS table with in-frame rearrangements only. Some clones are missing; in checked studies, unresolved V genes explain under half, and the rest has no known cause. The sample records about 160,000 clones, less than 95% of which are singletons. Around 3.1% of the sample comes from the top ten. Material: PBMCs. The source is a woman aged 18-29 years in good health and CMV-seropositive.

On this clone: The same CDR3 also results from other DNA sequences found in this sample. As DNA, the CDR3 is TGTGCCTTACTAGCAGGCCTAGCCAAAAACATTCAGTACTTC. It specifies CALLAGLAKNIQYF. The chain has TRBV30 and TRBJ2-4; the D gene is possibly TRBD2 (6 bases). The CDR3 has 14 residues. The V gene lost 7 bases and the J gene lost 0 bases, with 13 bases spanning the gap. Germline V gene sequence: CDR1 GTSNPN, CDR2 SVGIG (reference sequence). Combining the CDR3 with reference TRBV30 and TRBJ2-4 gives the whole variable domain SQTIHQWPATLVQPVGSPLSLECTVEGTSNPNLYWYRQAAGRGLQLLFYSVGIGQISSEVPQNLSASRPQDRQFILSSKKLLLSDSGFYLCALLAGLAKNIQYFGAGTRLSVL.

V and J are TRBV27 and TRBJ2-5; TRBD1 matches 8 bases. Trimming removed 2 bases from V and 5 bases from J; junction bases left unmatched: 4. CDR3 length: 14 residues. Germline CDR1 reads MNHEY; CDR2 reads SMNVEV (reference sequence). The CDR3 sequence is CASSLGRGRETQYF. CDR3 nucleotide sequence: TGTGCCAGCAGTTTAGGCAGGGGGCGTGAGACCCAGTACTTC.

The V gene is TRBV15, the J gene TRBJ1-4; 7 bases are shared with TRBD1. Trimming removed 5 bases from V and 5 bases from J; junction bases left unmatched: 2. This CDR3 spans 13 amino acids. CDR1 and CDR2 (germline): LNHNV, YYDKDF (reference sequence). CDR3 in amino acids: CATSGTANEKLFF. The CDR3 DNA follows: TGTGCCACCAGCGGGACAGCGAATGAAAAACTGTTTTTT.

The rearrangement links TRBV4-1 to TRBJ2-5; 13 bases match TRBD2. Germline V gene data show CDR1 as MGHRA and CDR2 as YSYEKL. The V and J ends lost 0 bases and 2 bases, in that order; junction bases with no gene match: 3. The CDR3 covers 17 residues. The CDR3 DNA is TGCGCCAGCAGCCAAGAACGGACTAGCGGGGGTCAAGAGACCCAGTACTTC. It is translated as CASSQERTSGGQETQYF.

The chain has TRBV4-1 and TRBJ2-2; the D gene is possibly TRBD2 (6 bases). Trimming took 1 base from V and 7 from J, leaving 16 bases between them. Germline V gene sequence: CDR1 MGHRA, CDR2 YSYEKL. This CDR3 is 16 amino acids long. As DNA, the CDR3 is TGCGCCAGCAGCCAAGTGGGGACTCAATTCCACGGGGAGCTGTTTTTT. Translated, it gives CASSQVGTQFHGELFF.